This entry lists 17 T cell receptor beta chains sequenced from one sample in a study of neoadjuvant nivolumab and ipilimumab in lung cancer. Sequenced by immunoSEQ multiplex PCR; TCRdb stores in-frame clones only, minus some. Found here are 7,000 to 9,000 clones, 85% of them singletons; the top ten hold around 7%. Sequenced material: tumor tissue, taken after neoadjuvant nivolumab, alone or with ipilimumab, at or shortly before surgery. All receptors derive from an adult with non-small cell lung cancer.

The chain carries TRBV11-2 and TRBJ1-2; D perhaps matches TRBD1 (6 bases). The CDR3 is made up of 14 amino acids. Trimming stripped 1 base from V and 4 bases from J, with 10 bases between. Germline V CDR1 and CDR2: SGHAT, FQNNGV. The CDR3 protein is CASSLGPGAYGYTF. DNA of the CDR3: TGTGCCAGCAGCTTAGGTCCGGGGGCCTATGGCTACACCTTC.

This sequence joins TRBV6-5 and TRBJ1-1; no clear D gene. The germline gives CDR1 MNHEY, CDR2 SVGAGI. The CDR3 spans 14 residues. V lost 0 bases and J lost 3, with 8 bases in between. DNA of the CDR3: TGTGCCAGCAGTTACTCGAGAAGGGACACTGAAGCTTTCTTT. Translated: CASSYSRRDTEAFF.

The chain joins TRBV2 to TRBJ2-1; D is uncertain. Germline loops: CDR1 SNHLY, CDR2 FYNNEI. Trimming left V 1 base short and J 0 bases short, with 7 bases between. The CDR3 loop spans 15 amino acids. CDR3 residues: CASSEDGSSYNEQFF. The CDR3 DNA sequence: TGTGCCAGCAGTGAAGACGGAAGCTCCTACAATGAGCAGTTCTTC.

The chain combines TRBV5-1 with TRBJ1-4; no firm D call. Germline-derived CDR1 and CDR2 are SGHRS and YFSETQ. The CDR3 runs 15 residues. Trimming pared 1 base from V and 0 bases from J, leaving 7 bases between. CDR3 region: CASSLFGATNEKLFF. The DNA of the CDR3 is TGCGCCAGCAGCTTGTTTGGGGCAACTAATGAAAAACTGTTTTTT.

The V gene is TRBV13, the J gene TRBJ1-6; TRBD1 aligns across 10 bases. Germline loops: CDR1 PRHDT, CDR2 FYEKMQ (reference sequence). The CDR3 is made up of 16 amino acids. After removal of 5 bases from V and 14 bases from J, the junction contained 15 bases not matched to a gene. The CDR3 reads CASSPLSPGQGITLHF. In DNA form, the CDR3 reads TGTGCCAGCAGCCCCCTTTCGCCGGGACAGGGGATAACCCTCCACTTT.

The chain links TRBV28 to TRBJ2-5; D is perhaps TRBD1 (7 bases). V shed 7 bases and J shed 4 bases, with 13 bases lying between them. Germline lookup yields CDR1 MDHEN and CDR2 SYDVKM. This CDR3 is built from 13 residues. CDR3 sequence (DNA): TGTGCCAGCACTCCAGGGGGGCGAGAGACCCAGTACTTC. It codes for CASTPGGRETQYF.

The chain has TRBV5-1 and TRBJ1-6; D possibly corresponds to TRBD1 (5 bases). This CDR3 region has 14 residues. Looked up from germline, CDR1 is SGHRS and CDR2 is YFSETQ. V was shortened by 1 base and J by 7 bases, with 9 bases between the two germline ends. CDR3 sequence reads: CASSLQPGNSPLHF. The CDR3 DNA is TGCGCCAGCAGCTTGCAGCCAGGGAATTCACCCCTCCACTTT.

The CDR3: CASSPGGGQRVYGYTF. The CDR3 DNA follows: TGTGCCAGCAGCCCTGGGGGTGGGCAGAGGGTATATGGCTACACCTTC. The V gene is TRBV5-4, the J gene TRBJ1-2; D is perhaps TRBD1 (5 bases). V lost 4 bases to trimming and J lost 5 bases, with 21 bases between them. Germline CDR1 is SGHNT and CDR2 is YYREEE (reference sequence). The CDR3 is made up of 16 amino acids.

The V and J genes are TRBV25-1 and TRBJ2-7, with D tentatively TRBD2 (5 bases). The CDR3 is 17 residues long. Between the trimmed V and J ends, which lost 5 bases and 0 bases, there was a span of 20 bases. Germline values: CDR1 MGHDK, CDR2 SYGVNS. The CDR3 coding sequence is TGTGCCAGCAGTCCCTCGTGGCTAGCCGGGAACTCCTACGAGCAGTACTTC. Protein sequence: CASSPSWLAGNSYEQYF.

The V gene is TRBV7-3, the J gene TRBJ2-5, with D perhaps given as TRBD1 or TRBD2 (5 bases each). V was shortened by 2 bases and J by 7 bases, with 23 bases between the two germline ends. This CDR3 has 17 residues. The germline gives CDR1 SGHTA, CDR2 FQGTGA. The CDR3 spells CASSLGPHIPGAGTQYF. In nucleotides, the CDR3 is TGTGCCAGCAGCTTAGGACCTCATATCCCCGGGGCGGGGACCCAGTACTTC.

The genes are TRBV5-4 and TRBJ1-2; 11 bases are a match to TRBD1. The CDR3 runs 15 residues. Per germline, CDR1 SGHNT and CDR2 YYREEE (reference sequence). V dropped 4 bases and J dropped 4; count of bases not matched to a gene: 6. CDR3 coding DNA: TGTGCCAGCAGCCCCGGGGGACAGGGGGTCTATGGCTACACCTTC. Translation: CASSPGGQGVYGYTF.

The chain has TRBV2 and TRBJ2-7; 10 positions agree with TRBD2. The CDR3 is 14 residues long. Trimming removed 5 bases from V and 6 bases from J; junction bases left unmatched: 7. From germline, CDR1 is SNHLY and CDR2 FYNNEI. The DNA of the CDR3 is TGTGCCAGCAGTCGGTCTAGCGGGGGCGGCGAGCAGTACTTC. Translating it yields CASSRSSGGGEQYF. Using reference TRBV2 and TRBJ2-7 for the parts outside the CDR3, the full variable domain is EPEVTQTPSHQVTQMGQEVILRCVPISNHLYFYWYRQILGQKVEFLVSFYNNEISEKSEIFDDQFSVERPDGSNFTLKIRSTKLEDSAMYFCASSRSSGGGEQYFGPGTRLTVT.

The rearrangement uses TRBV7-9 and TRBJ1-1; no clear D. CDR3 size: 13 residues. CDR1 and CDR2 from the germline V gene are SEHNR and FQNEAQ (reference sequence). The V end was cut by 6 bases, the J end by 1 base, with 9 bases between. The CDR3, as DNA: TGTGCCAGCAGTCCTGGGTCGAACACTGAAGCTTTCTTT. Amino acids: CASSPGSNTEAFF.

This chain links TRBV7-9 with TRBJ1-4, with TRBD1 matching 7 bases. J lost 8 bases, V lost 8 bases, and 8 bases had no gene match. Germline-derived CDR1 and CDR2 are SEHNR and FQNEAQ (reference sequence). The CDR3 has 13 residues. CDR3 sequence reads: CASEGQAREKLFF. The CDR3, as DNA: TGTGCCAGCGAAGGACAGGCTCGGGAAAAACTGTTTTTT.

The chain combines TRBV2 with TRBJ2-7; D is possibly TRBD1 (6 bases). CDR1 is SNHLY, CDR2 FYNNEI, per germline. Trimming stripped 5 bases from V and 3 bases from J, with 14 bases between. The CDR3 runs to 14 residues. CDR3: CASSTRTVNYEQYF. The DNA for the CDR3 is TGTGCCAGCAGTACTCGGACAGTAAACTACGAGCAGTACTTC.

The chain combines TRBV5-1 with TRBJ2-1; 13 bases line up with TRBD2. This CDR3 region has 14 residues. Germline values: CDR1 SGHRS, CDR2 YFSETQ. The V and J ends lost 3 bases and 13 bases, in that order; junction bases with no gene match: 7. The CDR3 region has the DNA TGCGCCAGCAGCTCGCGGACTAGCGGGGGTGAACAGTTCTTC. As protein: CASSSRTSGGEQFF.

Only one count was recorded for this clone. The chain is built from TRBV9 and TRBJ2-3; 9 nucleotides match TRBD1. J lost 0 bases, V lost 0 bases, and 14 bases had no gene match. This CDR3 spans 20 amino acids. Germline values: CDR1 SGDLS, CDR2 YYNGEE. As DNA, the CDR3 is TGTGCCAGCAGCGTAGCTGGACCGGGACAGGGCCACCTTAGCACAGATACGCAGTATTTT. Translating it yields CASSVAGPGQGHLSTDTQYF.